A selection of T cell receptor beta chains follows, all from one sample in a study of T-cell memory formation after mild COVID-19. TCRdb re-analysed the 5' RACE reads in MiXCR, keeping a single row per CDR3 protein. The sample yields hundreds of thousands of distinct CDR3 sequences, approximately 20% seen once. The sequenced sample was PBMCs or a T cell subset sorted from them (not recorded which). These receptors were collected from an adult woman who had mild COVID-19 (a few samples of this study predate the infection). Cell type and time point are not known. Both conserved end residues are part of each CDR3. A D gene is named only where the DNA matches it firmly. Where a row states a size, it is once, few, many or the class of an expanded clone; other rows omit it.

NA	TRBV24-1	TRBD1	TRBJ1-5	CATSVGQGNQPQHF	TGTGCCACCAGTGTTGGACAGGGCAATCAGCCCCAGCATTTT
few	TRBV6-5	TRBD1	TRBJ2-7	CASSYATGLPPEQYF	TGTGCCAGCAGTTACGCGACAGGGCTCCCCCCCGAGCAGTACTTC
NA	TRBV5-1	NA	TRBJ1-4	CDSSPGGTNEKLFF	TGCGACAGCAGTCCGGGGGGCACTAATGAAAAACTGTTTTTT
NA	TRBV12-3/TRBV12-4	NA	TRBJ2-5	CASSLARAGVETQYF	TGTGCCAGCAGTTTAGCGCGGGCAGGGGTAGAGACCCAGTACTTC
NA	TRBV11-3	NA	TRBJ2-1	CASSPQTEQFF	TGTGCCAGCAGCCCCCAGACTGAGCAGTTCTTC
few	TRBV7-9	NA	TRBJ2-2	CASSPWTDTGELFF	TGTGCCAGCAGCCCCTGGACAGACACCGGGGAGCTGTTTTTT
few	TRBV20-1	TRBD1	TRBJ1-6	CSAEDRGRFSPLHF	TGCAGTGCTGAGGACAGGGGCCGGTTTTCACCCCTCCACTTT
NA	TRBV7-2	TRBD2	TRBJ2-1	CASSLVLAGEVYNEQFF	TGTGCCAGCAGCTTAGTCCTAGCGGGAGAGGTCTACAATGAGCAGTTCTTC
many	TRBV7-2	TRBD1	TRBJ1-2	CASSFSFGQDYGYTF	TGTGCCAGCAGCTTCAGCTTCGGACAGGACTATGGCTACACCTTC
NA	TRBV28	NA	TRBJ1-1	CASSLVGTGKSFF	TGTGCCAGCAGTTTGGTCGGTACAGGGAAATCTTTCTTT
few	TRBV7-8	NA	TRBJ1-1	CASSFAMNTEAFF	TGTGCCAGCAGCTTTGCCATGAACACTGAAGCTTTCTTT
few	TRBV30	TRBD1	TRBJ2-5	CAWSPGTGGWVETQYF	TGTGCCTGGAGTCCCGGGACAGGGGGCTGGGTAGAGACCCAGTACTTC
few	TRBV6-6	NA	TRBJ2-7	CASSYSEAGEQYF	TGTGCCAGCAGTTACTCAGAGGCCGGGGAGCAGTACTTC
NA	TRBV12-3/TRBV12-4	NA	TRBJ2-1	CASSLGLPYNEQFF	TGTGCCAGCAGTCTGGGACTTCCTTACAATGAGCAGTTCTTC
few	TRBV6-5	NA	TRBJ2-7	CASSYSGAEPYEQYF	TGTGCCAGCAGTTACAGCGGAGCGGAGCCCTACGAGCAGTACTTC
NA	TRBV6-5	TRBD1	TRBJ1-1	CASAKGQRTEAFF	TGTGCCAGCGCCAAGGGACAGAGGACTGAAGCTTTCTTT
many	TRBV5-1	NA	TRBJ2-1	CASSLGAGVYNEQFF	TGCGCCAGCAGCCTTGGGGCAGGGGTCTACAATGAGCAGTTCTTC
NA	TRBV25-1	NA	TRBJ2-7	CASSEDHFYSYEQYF	TGTGCCAGCAGTGAGGACCACTTTTACTCCTACGAGCAGTACTTC
NA	TRBV4-2	NA	TRBJ1-2	CASSQDPRRGGGYTF	TGTGCCAGCAGCCAAGACCCCCGACGAGGGGGGGGCTACACCTTC
NA	TRBV7-2	TRBD2	TRBJ2-1	CASSLGVAGVSEQFF	TGTGCCAGCAGCTTAGGGGTAGCGGGAGTTTCTGAGCAGTTCTTC
NA	TRBV30	NA	TRBJ1-1	CAWSIGQLNTEAFF	TGTGCCTGGAGTATCGGACAGTTGAACACTGAAGCTTTCTTT
once	TRBV29-1	NA	TRBJ2-3	CSVDEGNGIRADTQYF	TGCAGCGTTGATGAGGGAAATGGAATAAGGGCAGATACGCAGTATTTT
NA	TRBV7-2	NA	TRBJ1-5	CASSLTGTNNQPQHF	TGTGCCAGCAGCCTCACCGGGACAAACAATCAGCCCCAGCATTTT
NA	TRBV24-1	NA	TRBJ1-4	CATISSELGEKLFF	TGTGCCACCATTAGTTCCGAATTGGGCGAAAAACTGTTTTTT
few	TRBV5-1	NA	TRBJ2-7	CASSPGGSLNEQYF	TGCGCCAGCAGCCCGGGCGGTAGCCTGAACGAGCAGTACTTC
NA	TRBV12-3/TRBV12-4	TRBD1	TRBJ1-2	CASSPGQLIYGYTF	TGTGCCAGCAGTCCGGGACAGTTAATCTATGGCTACACCTTC
few	TRBV20-1	NA	TRBJ1-4	CSARDALESGKEKLFF	TGCAGTGCTAGAGATGCCTTAGAATCAGGAAAGGAAAAACTGTTTTTT
NA	TRBV18	NA	TRBJ2-7	CASSPRESGYEQYF	TGTGCCAGCTCACCCCGGGAAAGCGGCTACGAGCAGTACTTC
NA	TRBV4-3	TRBD2	TRBJ2-5	CASSQVASGTETQYF	TGCGCCAGCAGCCAAGTGGCTAGCGGGACGGAGACCCAGTACTTC
few	TRBV29-1	NA	TRBJ2-5	CSVAGRGPQETQYF	TGCAGCGTTGCGGGCAGGGGCCCCCAAGAGACCCAGTACTTC
few	TRBV10-3	NA	TRBJ2-3	CATRGISPDTQYF	TGTGCCACCAGGGGAATTTCCCCAGATACGCAGTATTTT
few	TRBV5-1	TRBD2	TRBJ2-1	CASSLMGLVIDEQFF	TGCGCCAGCAGCTTGATGGGACTAGTTATCGATGAGCAGTTCTTC
few	TRBV7-3	TRBD2	TRBJ2-1	CASSLTSGGVEQFF	TGTGCCAGCAGCTTAACGAGCGGGGGGGTTGAGCAGTTCTTC
many	TRBV29-1	NA	TRBJ2-7	CSVEGTSYEQYF	TGCAGCGTTGAAGGGACCTCCTACGAGCAGTACTTC
NA	TRBV18	TRBD2	TRBJ2-3	CASSPTSGRVTDTQYF	TGTGCCAGCTCACCCACAAGCGGGAGGGTGACAGATACGCAGTATTTT
NA	TRBV4-1	TRBD2	TRBJ2-1	CASSQDPGLAGSSSYNEQFF	TGCGCCAGCAGCCAAGATCCGGGACTAGCGGGATCCTCGTCCTACAATGAGCAGTTCTTC
few	TRBV7-9	NA	TRBJ2-2	CASSLGAGNAGELFF	TGTGCCAGCAGCTTAGGGGCCGGGAACGCCGGGGAGCTGTTTTTT
NA	TRBV9	NA	TRBJ1-2	CASSSLSGYTF	TGTGCCAGCAGCTCCCTGAGCGGCTACACCTTC
few	TRBV14	NA	TRBJ2-7	CASSQGWGEQYF	TGTGCCAGCAGCCAAGGGTGGGGCGAGCAGTACTTC
NA	TRBV15	NA	TRBJ1-1	CATSRDFSTGDTEAFF	TGTGCCACCAGCAGAGACTTTTCAACGGGTGACACTGAAGCTTTCTTT
NA	TRBV3-1	NA	TRBJ1-3	CASSPVGSGNTIYF	TGTGCCAGCAGCCCCGTGGGGTCTGGAAACACCATATATTTT
NA	TRBV5-6	NA	TRBJ1-5	CASSFRGRRNQPQHF	TGTGCCAGCAGCTTCAGAGGGCGGCGCAATCAGCCCCAGCATTTT
few	TRBV7-2	NA	TRBJ1-5	CASSLRSGDYSNQPQHF	TGTGCCAGCAGCTTACGTTCTGGGGATTATAGCAATCAGCCCCAGCATTTT
NA	TRBV7-8	TRBD1	TRBJ2-7	CASSLVTGTGYDEQYF	TGTGCCAGCAGCTTAGTGACCGGGACAGGGTACGACGAGCAGTACTTC
NA	TRBV25-1	NA	TRBJ1-1	CASGRWNTEAFF	TGTGCCAGCGGGCGGTGGAACACTGAAGCTTTCTTT
few	TRBV4-3	NA	TRBJ1-2	CASSQDPATNYGYTF	TGCGCCAGCAGCCAAGATCCCGCCACTAACTATGGCTACACCTTC
few	TRBV5-5	NA	TRBJ1-4	CASSLDYRGASGEKLFF	TGTGCCAGCAGCTTGGACTATCGAGGGGCATCAGGAGAAAAACTGTTTTTT
NA	TRBV12-3/TRBV12-4	NA	TRBJ1-5	CASTPGGYSNQPQHF	TGTGCCAGCACCCCGGGGGGGTATAGCAATCAGCCCCAGCATTTT
NA	TRBV9	NA	TRBJ2-7	CASSVGEFSEQYF	TGTGCCAGCAGCGTAGGGGAATTCAGCGAGCAGTACTTC
NA	TRBV4-3	NA	TRBJ2-5	CASSGQFQETQYF	TGCGCCAGTTCTGGACAGTTTCAAGAGACCCAGTACTTC
many	TRBV20-1	NA	TRBJ1-1	CSADKGGADTEAFF	TGCAGTGCGGATAAAGGGGGGGCGGATACTGAAGCTTTCTTT
NA	TRBV3-1	NA	TRBJ1-1	CASSQDLFGPREAFF	TGTGCCAGCAGCCAAGACCTTTTTGGGCCGCGTGAAGCTTTCTTT
NA	TRBV20-1	NA	TRBJ2-7	CSASKSAGDEQYF	TGCAGTGCTAGTAAATCTGCCGGAGACGAGCAGTACTTC
many	TRBV7-9	NA	TRBJ2-7	CASSSSAVSSYEQYF	TGTGCCAGCAGCTCGTCGGCAGTGTCCTCCTACGAGCAGTACTTC
NA	TRBV28	TRBD1	TRBJ2-5	CASSHDRVGTETQYF	TGTGCCAGCAGTCATGACAGGGTGGGGACGGAGACCCAGTACTTC
many	TRBV29-1	NA	TRBJ2-7	CSVYQNHYEQYF	TGCAGCGTTTATCAGAACCACTACGAGCAGTACTTC
NA	TRBV6-5	TRBD2	TRBJ2-1	CASSYNLAGGPDEQFF	TGTGCCAGCAGTTACAACTTAGCGGGAGGGCCCGATGAGCAGTTCTTC
few	TRBV18	NA	TRBJ2-1	CASSRRGEQFF	TGTGCCAGCTCGCGACGGGGTGAGCAGTTCTTC